The 32 T cell receptor beta chains listed next were all sequenced from one sample in a study of lung T cells in sarcoidosis with Löfgren's syndrome. A single record per CDR3 protein comes from TCRdb applying MiXCR to the reads. The data show about 2,100 distinct CDR3 sequences, 20% to 25% seen once. Sequencing was performed on CD4+ T cells from bronchoalveolar lavage. These receptor sequences come from a human donor with sarcoidosis (Löfgren's syndrome or another form), or a control subject (not recorded which).

This clonotype was observed at least ten times. The rearrangement links TRBV2 to TRBJ2-3; 13 bases agree with TRBD2. The germline CDR1 and CDR2 sequences are SNHLY and FYNNEI. V lost 4 bases to trimming and J lost 0 bases; unmatched junction nucleotides: 16. The length of the CDR3 is 21 residues. This CDR3 reads CASSAAPGLAGIETSTDTQYF. For the CDR3, the DNA is TGTGCCAGCAGTGCTGCCCCGGGACTAGCGGGGATTGAAACTAGCACAGATACGCAGTATTTT.

By sample share, this clonotype is medium-sized (0.01 to 0.1%). The genes are TRBV19 and TRBJ2-1; D may be TRBD2 (6 bases). Germline V lookup: CDR1 LNHDA, CDR2 SQIVND (reference sequence). V was clipped by 10 bases and J by 5 bases, with 24 bases between them. The CDR3 runs to 16 residues. In nucleotides, the CDR3 is TGTGCCATAGTATTGGGAATACGGGAGCCGGACAATGAGCAGTTCTTC. Its translation is CAIVLGIREPDNEQFF.

By frequency in the sample, this clonotype is medium-sized (0.01 to 0.1%). The chain couples TRBV2 to TRBJ2-5, with TRBD1 identical over 8 bases. The CDR3 extends over 14 amino acids. The V gene end was trimmed by 7 bases and the J gene end by 3 bases; junction bases not matched to a gene: 7. CDR1 SNHLY and CDR2 FYNNEI come from the germline V gene. This CDR3 reads CASNTHRGKETQYF. CDR3 bases: TGTGCCAGCAATACGCACAGGGGGAAAGAGACCCAGTACTTC.

Many counts were recorded for this clonotype. V gene TRBV11-2 combines with J gene TRBJ2-1; D might be TRBD1 or TRBD2, each matching 6 bases. Germline CDR1 SGHAT, CDR2 FQNNGV. Trimming took off 5 bases at V and 7 bases at J, with 21 bases between the two ends. The CDR3 runs 16 residues. CDR3 residues: CASSQEMGGVWNEQFF. DNA for the CDR3: TGTGCCAGCAGCCAGGAAATGGGGGGCGTATGGAATGAGCAGTTCTTC.

As concerns this clonotype: The conserved final phenylalanine or tryptophan is absent from the CDR3, which likely points to a read error. The CDR3 DNA follows: TGCGCCAGCAGCTTGGAAGACCGTACTGTGGCTTTCTCT. This codes for CASSLEDRTVAFS. This chain links TRBV5-1 with TRBJ1-1; D remains ambiguous. The V end was cut by 0 bases, the J end by 11 bases, with 14 bases between. The CDR3 extends over 13 amino acids. Germline lookup yields CDR1 SGHRS and CDR2 YFSETQ.

Comment on this clonotype: This likely comes from a read error, as the CDR3 has no conserved phenylalanine or tryptophan at its end. It is unclear where the CDR3 begins or ends on the DNA, so no DNA is shown, and the CDR3 is as TCRdb lists it. The genes are TRBV20-1 and TRBJ2-7; the D call TRBD1 from the table was never checked on the DNA. The CDR3 contains 17 residues when both ends are counted. Per the germline V gene, CDR1 is DFQATT and CDR2 is SNEGSKA (reference sequence). The CDR3 here is CSARVPPSRDRTYEQYS.

This clonotype qualifies as medium-sized. This chain joins TRBV9 and TRBJ2-3; D uncertain. V was cut by 4 bases and J by 3 bases, with 6 bases left in between. CDR3 length equals 12 residues. CDR1 and CDR2 from the germline V gene are SGDLS and YYNGEE. The CDR3 protein is CASSLITDTQYF. The CDR3 DNA reads as TGTGCCAGCAGCCTAATTACAGATACGCAGTATTTT.

This clonotype is medium-sized within its sample. The CDR3 region has the DNA TGTGCCAGCAGCTCCACACAGGGGGTGCTTGAAAAACTGTTTTTT. Residues: CASSSTQGVLEKLFF. The rearrangement links TRBV7-9 to TRBJ1-4; 8 bases align to TRBD1. CDR1 is SEHNR, CDR2 FQNEAQ, per germline (reference sequence). CDR3 length: 15 residues. Trimming cost V 4 bases and J 7 bases; bases outside gene matches: 8.

By share, this clonotype counts as large. The CDR3 region has the DNA TGTGCCATCAGTGTCGGACTAGCGGGGTCAGATACGCAGTATTTT. It codes for CAISVGLAGSDTQYF. The chain couples TRBV10-3 to TRBJ2-3; TRBD2 agrees at 12 bases. CDR3 length equals 15 residues. Germline V lookup: CDR1 ENHRY, CDR2 SYGVKD. V lost 4 bases and J lost 4; bases outside the gene matches: 3.

The sample holds many counts of this clonotype. The chain links TRBV15 to TRBJ2-7; D ambiguous. CDR3 length: 12 residues. The germline V and J ends were trimmed by 0 bases and 3 bases, with 3 bases remaining between them. CDR1 is LNHNV, CDR2 YYDKDF, per germline (reference sequence). The CDR3 loop is CATSRDNYEQYF. Written as DNA, the CDR3 is TGTGCCACCAGCAGAGACAACTACGAGCAGTACTTC.

In its sample, this clonotype is large (0.1 to 1%). V usage is TRBV12-3 or TRBV12-4 and J usage is TRBJ2-3; 8 bases are a match to TRBD2. The CDR3 contains 16 residues. The V segment lost 6 bases and the J segment 0 bases; nucleotides outside the gene matches: 8. CDR3 in DNA: TGTGCCAGCAGCCCCAGGACTAGCAGTAGCACAGATACGCAGTATTTT. Translated: CASSPRTSSSTDTQYF.

By frequency in the sample, this clonotype is medium-sized. This rearrangement joins TRBV12-3 or TRBV12-4 to TRBJ2-1; 8 nucleotides align to TRBD1. V was clipped by 6 bases and J by 5 bases; unmatched bases: 6. The CDR3 totals 14 residues. CDR3 DNA: TGTGCCAGCAGGATGGACAGGGACCACAATGAGCAGTTCTTC. Translated, it gives CASRMDRDHNEQFF.

In this sample, this clonotype is medium-sized. The V and J genes are TRBV10-3 and TRBJ1-1; D unresolved. The V and J ends lost 0 bases and 6 bases respectively, with 5 bases between them. The CDR3 sequence is 12 residues long. The V gene's germline CDR1 is ENHRY and CDR2 SYGVKD. The CDR3 DNA follows: TGTGCCATCAGTGAGTCAAGGTCTGAAGCTTTCTTT. This encodes CAISESRSEAFF.

This clonotype is judged medium-sized (0.01 to 0.1%). The chain combines TRBV12-3 or TRBV12-4 with TRBJ2-6, with no clear D. The CDR3 runs 16 residues. Trimming took 0 bases from V and 0 from J, leaving 6 bases between them. The CDR3 region is CASSLAGNSGANVLTF. CDR3 coding DNA: TGTGCCAGCAGTTTAGCAGGGAACTCTGGGGCCAACGTCCTGACTTTC.

By frequency in the sample, this clonotype is medium-sized. This chain joins TRBV24-1 and TRBJ2-1, with a tentative D call TRBD2 (5 bases). V was trimmed by 9 bases and J by 0 bases, leaving 11 bases between them. CDR1 and CDR2 (germline): KGHDR, SFDVKD. CDR3 size: 14 residues. In DNA, the CDR3 is TGTGCCACCCGGTCCCGGGACTCCTACAATGAGCAGTTCTTC. Translated, it gives CATRSRDSYNEQFF.

This clonotype was recorded many times. The chain carries TRBV6-6 and TRBJ2-7; D is uncertain. Germline loops: CDR1 MNHNY, CDR2 SVGAGI (reference sequence). The CDR3 consists of 15 residues. The germline V and J ends were trimmed by 0 bases and 6 bases, with 15 bases remaining between them. CDR3 sequence (DNA): TGTGCCAGCAGTTACTCGGTAGGGTTCTCGGGCGAGCAGTACTTC. Translating gives CASSYSVGFSGEQYF.

In its sample, this clonotype ranks as medium-sized. The V and J genes are TRBV2 and TRBJ2-2; D call uncertain. V dropped 5 bases and J dropped 2 bases, with 3 bases sitting between them. CDR1 is SNHLY and CDR2 is FYNNEI in the germline V gene. This CDR3 has 12 amino acids. CDR3 nucleotides: TGTGCCAGCAGTCTCAACACCGGGGAGCTGTTTTTT. Encoded protein: CASSLNTGELFF.

There are many counts of this clonotype. The chain is built from TRBV2 and TRBJ1-1, with 7 bases lining up with TRBD1. Trimming removed 6 bases from V and 4 bases from J; junction bases left unmatched: 8. CDR1 and CDR2 (germline): SNHLY, FYNNEI. This CDR3 contains 14 residues. CDR3 nucleotide sequence: TGTGCCAGCAGCCAACAGGGGCGCTCCACTGAAGCTTTCTTT. Translation: CASSQQGRSTEAFF. Using reference TRBV2 and TRBJ1-1 for the parts outside the CDR3, the full variable domain is EPEVTQTPSHQVTQMGQEVILRCVPISNHLYFYWYRQILGQKVEFLVSFYNNEISEKSEIFDDQFSVERPDGSNFTLKIRSTKLEDSAMYFCASSQQGRSTEAFFGQGTRLTVV.

By proportion, this clonotype is medium-sized. The chain has TRBV7-6 and TRBJ2-3; D might be TRBD1 or TRBD2, each matching 6 bases. This CDR3 contains 15 residues. CDR1 SGHVS and CDR2 FNYEAQ come from the germline V gene. Deletions cut 1 base from V and 4 bases from J, with 12 bases between. The CDR3 DNA reads as TGTGCCAGCAGCTTAGGGCCTGGGGGGCCAGATACGCAGTATTTT. It specifies CASSLGPGGPDTQYF.

Sample share makes this clonotype large. V and J are TRBV20-1 and TRBJ1-1, with 10 bases that match TRBD1. In germline, CDR1 is DFQATT, CDR2 SNEGSKA (reference sequence). The CDR3 spans 14 residues. V shed 2 bases and J 10 bases; nucleotides not matched to a gene: 10. The CDR3 nucleotides read TGCAGTGCTAGAACGGGACAGGGGCCCATGGGAGCTTTCTTT. Its translation is CSARTGQGPMGAFF.

This clonotype is medium-sized. The chain links TRBV5-1 to TRBJ2-3; 10 bases are a match to TRBD2. The ends lost 0 bases at V and 5 bases at J; junction bases unmatched: 6. Germline CDR1 is SGHRS and CDR2 is YFSETQ. The CDR3 extends over 16 amino acids. CDR3 in DNA: TGCGCCAGCAGCTTGGAAGCGGGAGGGCCCCAAGATACGCAGTATTTT. Translation: CASSLEAGGPQDTQYF.

The sample holds many counts of this clonotype. V is TRBV5-1 and J is TRBJ2-1, with D tentatively TRBD2 (5 bases). The CDR3 contains 13 residues. Germline values: CDR1 SGHRS, CDR2 YFSETQ. Between the trimmed V and J ends, which lost 1 base and 5 bases, there was a span of 7 bases. The CDR3: CASSLSADNEQFF. The CDR3 coding sequence is TGCGCCAGCAGCTTGTCAGCGGACAATGAGCAGTTCTTC.

This clonotype has just a few counts. Given a much more abundant clone one base away, this may be a read error. The rearrangement joins TRBV12-3 or TRBV12-4 to TRBJ1-3; D unclear. The CDR3 has 13 residues. CDR3 sequence reads: CATLSSSGNAIYF. DNA for the CDR3: TGTGCCACTCTCAGTAGCTCTGGAAACGCCATATATTTT.

This clonotype was counted at least ten times. CDR3 nucleotides: TGTGCCAGCAGCTTAGGCGTAGGGCTCTCTGACTCCTACGAGCAGTACTTC. This translates into CASSLGVGLSDSYEQYF. V is TRBV13 and J is TRBJ2-7; D gene ambiguous. V was cut by 0 bases and J by 0 bases, with 15 bases left in between. There are 17 residues in the CDR3. Per the germline V gene, CDR1 is PRHDT and CDR2 is FYEKMQ (reference sequence).

By sample fraction, this clonotype is medium-sized (0.01 to 0.1%). A read error may produce the germline difference seen at one junction end. The chain is built from TRBV6-1 and TRBJ2-1; 10 nucleotides line up with TRBD1. In germline, CDR1 is MNHNS, CDR2 SASEGT. The CDR3 spans 14 residues. CDR3 amino acids: CASRPGQGFNEQFF. The CDR3 DNA follows: TGTGCCAGCAGGCCGGGACAGGGGTTTAATGAGCAATTCTTC.

This clonotype ranks as medium-sized. The rearrangement links TRBV10-2 to TRBJ1-3; TRBD1 agrees at 7 bases. Germline-derived CDR1 and CDR2 are WSHSY and SAAADI. The J segment lost 0 bases and the V segment lost 9 bases, leaving 14 bases of the junction unmatched. CDR3 length: 17 amino acids. The CDR3 spells CASAQTGTRVSGNTIYF. The CDR3 DNA sequence: TGCGCCAGTGCTCAGACAGGGACCCGAGTCTCTGGAAACACCATATATTTT.

The chain carries TRBV28 and TRBJ1-5; 7 bases match TRBD1. This CDR3 spans 16 amino acids. Germline V gene sequence: CDR1 MDHEN, CDR2 SYDVKM. V shed 5 bases and J 6 bases; nucleotides not matched to a gene: 13. CDR3 bases: TGTGCCAGCAGTAAGGGTGGCCGGGACAGCGGTCAGCCCCAGCATTTT. The encoded protein is CASSKGGRDSGQPQHF.

Concerning this clonotype itself: Germline is not matched at one junction end, which may reflect a read error. The chain joins TRBV24-1 to TRBJ2-1; 11 bases are a match to TRBD1. The length of the CDR3 is 16 residues. The germline gives CDR1 KGHDR, CDR2 SFDVKD. The CDR3 loop is CATSPEAGTGGYEQLF. CDR3 DNA: TGTGCCACCAGTCCCGAGGCGGGGACAGGGGGTTATGAGCAGCTCTTC.

As for this clonotype: A read error may account for a junction end that differs from germline. The V call is TRBV24-1, the J call TRBJ2-5; 7 nucleotides match TRBD2. Germline CDR1 reads KGHDR; CDR2 reads SFDVKD. The CDR3 loop spans 17 amino acids. CDR3 sequence (DNA): TGTGCCACTAGTGATTTGAAGTCTAGCGGATTCCAAGAGGCCCAGTACTTC. Protein: CATSDLKSSGFQEAQYF.

By share, this clonotype ranks as medium-sized. The chain combines TRBV27 with TRBJ2-7, with 12 nucleotides matching TRBD2. V gave up 6 bases and J gave up 3 bases; unmatched junction bases: 9. Germline V gene data show CDR1 as MNHEY and CDR2 as SMNVEV (reference sequence). This CDR3 has 16 residues. The CDR3 sequence is CASRMASGGALYEQYF. In nucleotides, the CDR3 is TGTGCCAGCAGAATGGCTAGCGGGGGGGCCCTCTACGAGCAGTACTTC.

By share, this clonotype ranks as large. The V and J genes are TRBV20-1 and TRBJ2-3; D unclear. This CDR3 comprises 14 residues. Germline CDR1 DFQATT, CDR2 SNEGSKA (reference sequence). Trimming left V 6 bases short and J 2 bases short, with 15 bases between. The CDR3, as DNA: TGCAGTGCCTTGTCAGAAGATACCACAGATACGCAGTATTTT. This translates into CSALSEDTTDTQYF.

By frequency in the sample, this clonotype is medium-sized (0.01 to 0.1%). The CDR3 protein is CASSLYPGQGQDAQYF. DNA of the CDR3: TGTGCCAGCAGTTTATACCCCGGACAGGGTCAGGATGCGCAGTACTTC. V usage is TRBV27 and J usage is TRBJ2-7; 8 positions match TRBD1. The CDR3 is made up of 16 amino acids. The germline gives CDR1 MNHEY, CDR2 SMNVEV (reference sequence). The V gene end was trimmed by 1 base and the J gene end by 9 bases; junction bases not matched to a gene: 14.